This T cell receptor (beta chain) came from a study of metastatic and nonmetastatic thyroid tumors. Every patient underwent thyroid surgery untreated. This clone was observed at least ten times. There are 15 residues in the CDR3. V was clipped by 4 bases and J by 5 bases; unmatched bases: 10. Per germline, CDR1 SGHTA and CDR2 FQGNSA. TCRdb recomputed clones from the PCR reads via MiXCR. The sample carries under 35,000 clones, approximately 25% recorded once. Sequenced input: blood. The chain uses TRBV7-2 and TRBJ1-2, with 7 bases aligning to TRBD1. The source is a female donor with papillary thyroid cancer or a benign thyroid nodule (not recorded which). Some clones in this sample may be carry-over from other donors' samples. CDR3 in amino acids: CASSSGQNIVYGYTF. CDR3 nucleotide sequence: TGTGCCAGCAGCTCGGGACAGAACATCGTGTATGGCTACACCTTC.